The 5 T cell receptor beta chains below all came from one sample that was sequenced in a study of T-cell memory formation after mild COVID-19. Each CDR3 protein is one row after TCRdb ran MiXCR on the 5' RACE reads. This table has about 610,000 distinct CDR3 sequences, around 16% appearing once. Material: PBMCs or a T cell subset sorted from them (not recorded which). Source of these receptors: an adult woman who had mild COVID-19 (a few samples of this study predate the infection). Cell type and time point are not known.

The V call is TRBV13, the J call TRBJ2-7, with TRBD2 identical over 9 bases. Germline CDR1 and CDR2: PRHDT and FYEKMQ (reference sequence). The CDR3 is made up of 15 amino acids. Trimming took 5 bases from V and 3 from J; bases not matched to a gene: 8. The CDR3 DNA is TGTGCCAGCAGCGAAGGTAGCGGGAGCGTCTACGAGCAGTACTTC. Amino acids: CASSEGSGSVYEQYF. Complete variable domain (other parts from reference TRBV13 and TRBJ2-7): AAGVIQSPRHLIKEKRETATLKCYPIPRHDTVYWYQQGPGQDPQFLISFYEKMQSDKGSIPDRFSAQQFSDYHSELNMSSLELGDSALYFCASSEGSGSVYEQYFGPGTRLTVT.

The chain is built from TRBV20-1 and TRBJ2-5, with D perhaps TRBD1 (5 bases). Trimming took 0 bases from V and 0 from J, leaving 11 bases between them. The CDR3 runs to 15 residues. Germline CDR1 reads DFQATT; CDR2 reads SNEGSKA (reference sequence). CDR3 sequence reads: CSARDHRRYQETQYF. The CDR3 nucleotides are TGCAGTGCTAGAGATCACAGGAGATACCAAGAGACCCAGTACTTC.

This chain connects TRBV19 to TRBJ2-7, with 10 positions matching TRBD1. Germline V gene sequence: CDR1 LNHDA, CDR2 SQIVND (reference sequence). This CDR3 region has 15 residues. After removal of 3 bases from V and 4 bases from J, the junction contained 6 bases not matched to a gene. The CDR3 protein is CASSITDRGWYEQYF. The CDR3 nucleotides are TGTGCCAGTAGTATTACGGACAGGGGGTGGTACGAGCAGTACTTC.

The rearrangement uses TRBV5-4 and TRBJ1-2, with D tentatively TRBD1 (5 bases). The CDR3 sequence is 17 residues long. The V gene lost 4 bases and the J gene lost 3 bases, with 22 bases spanning the gap. Germline V gene data show CDR1 as SGHNT and CDR2 as YYREEE (reference sequence). The CDR3 nucleotides read TGTGCCAGCAGCGGACTAACCTCGGGACCCAAAGACTATGGCTACACCTTC. It yields the protein CASSGLTSGPKDYGYTF.

The chain recombines TRBV6-2 or TRBV6-3 with TRBJ2-1, with 14 bases lining up with TRBD2. Per germline, CDR1 MNHEY and CDR2 SVGEGT. CDR3 length: 17 amino acids. Trimming took 2 bases from V and 8 from J; bases not matched to a gene: 8. The CDR3 here is CASSYRLAGGPLDEQFF. As DNA, the CDR3 is TGTGCCAGCAGTTACCGACTAGCGGGAGGGCCATTGGATGAGCAGTTCTTC.